This TCR beta chain emerged from a study of T-cell memory formation after mild COVID-19. Trimming took 2 bases from V and 1 from J; bases not matched to a gene: 3. Per germline, CDR1 ENHRY and CDR2 SYGVKD. The CDR3 runs 15 residues. Whole-study findings and limits: Contracting CD4+ clones sat mainly in CM and EM; CD8+ in EMRA.

UMIs and sample barcodes were carried by the TCR alpha and TCR beta cDNA libraries that 5'RACE produced using constant-segment primers. A single record per CDR3 protein comes from TCRdb applying MiXCR to the 5' RACE reads. Here the sample spans 120,000 to 150,000 distinct CDR3 sequences, less than 20% being singletons. The sample holds a few counts of this clonotype. Its antigen is not identified. Sequenced input: PBMCs or a T cell subset sorted from them (not recorded which). The source of this sequence is an adult woman who had mild COVID-19 (a few samples of this study predate the infection). Cell type and time point are not known. The genes are TRBV10-3 and TRBJ2-3; 7 bases are a match to TRBD2. CDR3 region: CAISEMGGGTDTQYF. Here the CDR3 DNA reads TGTGCCATCAGTGAGATGGGAGGGGGCACAGATACGCAGTATTTT.